This T cell receptor (beta chain) derives from a study of T-cell memory formation after mild COVID-19. The study, taken as a whole, reports: Pre-infection memory showed some responding clones, and this suggested that cross-reactive memory joined. Day 15 to 85 contractors were CD4/CD8 balanced; later expanders leaned CD4+. Among clones peaking at day 37 in the second wave, SARS-CoV-2 specificity remained unconfirmed.

The length of the CDR3 is 15 residues. Germline CDR1 LGHNA, CDR2 YNFKEQ. The junction had 6 bases not matched to a gene; V was cut back by 4 bases and J by 2 bases. A 5'RACE reaction primed in the constant segment made cDNA libraries of TCR alpha and TCR beta, and these carried sample barcodes and UMIs. Each CDR3 protein is one row after TCRdb ran MiXCR on the 5' RACE reads. Of 400,000 to 450,000 distinct CDR3 sequences detected, about a sixth appear once; the ten largest clones hold roughly 21%. This clonotype showed up just a few times. The target antigen is unknown. The TCR sequence derives from a man aged 18 to 30 who had mild COVID-19 (a few samples of this study predate the infection). Cell type and time point are not known. This chain connects TRBV4-2 to TRBJ2-7; 9 nucleotides line up with TRBD2. Sequences were obtained from PBMCs or a T cell subset sorted from them (not recorded which). CDR3 residues: CASSRSGGIAYEQYF. The CDR3 DNA reads as TGTGCCAGCAGCCGAAGCGGGGGGATCGCCTACGAGCAGTACTTC.